The 7 T cell receptor beta chains listed next were all sequenced from one sample in a study of post-analysis software for immune sequencing data. The study's findings and limits: TRBV5-6, TRBV5-1 and TRBV20-1 were among a handful of TRBV segments more frequent in patients than controls.

For these TCRs, the target antigens are not known. Unique-molecular-identifier-tagged TCR beta cDNA libraries were used. TCRdb called the PCR reads again in MiXCR, with one record for every CDR3 protein. Of 650,000 to 850,000 distinct CDR3 sequences listed, approximately 53% are singletons. Sequencing used blood. The receptors were sampled from a girl aged 10 to 17 with multiple sclerosis.

The CDR3 region has the DNA TGTGCCAGCAGTTACGAGGGGGAAGGGATTGAAGCTTTCTTT. Translated, it gives CASSYEGEGIEAFF. The chain combines TRBV6-5 with TRBJ1-1; weak D call: TRBD1 (6 bases). V dropped 2 bases and J dropped 7 bases, with 14 bases sitting between them. Germline V gene data show CDR1 as MNHEY and CDR2 as SVGAGI. The CDR3 totals 14 residues.

The rearrangement uses TRBV6-5 and TRBJ2-4, with D hard to call. In germline, CDR1 is MNHEY, CDR2 SVGAGI. Trimming removed 6 bases at V and 13 bases at J, with 22 bases between. The CDR3 has 14 amino acids. CDR3 in DNA: TGTGCCAGCAGGGCTCGGATTAGCTCCTACGGGCAGTACTTC. Its protein product is CASRARISSYGQYF.

For the CDR3, the DNA is TGCGCCAGCAGCTTGGGTGTCGGACAGGGGCAGGAGACCCAGTACTTC. The encoded protein is CASSLGVGQGQETQYF. The chain combines TRBV5-1 with TRBJ2-5; 9 positions agree with TRBD1. Germline CDR1 and CDR2: SGHRS and YFSETQ. V was clipped by 0 bases and J by 5 bases; unmatched bases: 8. This CDR3 contains 16 residues. The full variable domain, in which reference TRBV5-1 and TRBJ2-5 provide the parts outside the CDR3, is KAGVTQTPRYLIKTRGQQVTLSCSPISGHRSVSWYQQTPGQGLQFLFEYFSETQRNKGNFPGRFSGRQFSNSRSEMNVSTLELGDSALYLCASSLGVGQGQETQYFGPGTRLLVL.

In its sample, this clonotype was seen once. The chain carries TRBV29-1 and TRBJ2-7; TRBD1 aligns across 9 bases. This CDR3 has 15 amino acids. Germline CDR1 reads SQVTM; CDR2 reads ANQGSEA. V was pared by 4 bases and J by 7 bases, with 14 bases of the junction left unmatched. The CDR3, as DNA: TGCAGCGTTGGAACCGGGACAGGGATGGGCAATGAGCAGTACTTC. This gives the protein CSVGTGTGMGNEQYF.

A few counts support this clonotype. V is TRBV29-1 and J is TRBJ1-1; D perhaps matches TRBD1 (5 bases). Germline V gene lookup returns CDR1 SQVTM and CDR2 ANQGSEA. V was cut by 7 bases and J by 5 bases, with 20 bases left in between. This CDR3 is 14 amino acids long. CDR3 protein: CSAQPTEGRTEAFF. The CDR3 DNA reads as TGCAGCGCCCAACCGACAGAAGGGAGGACTGAAGCTTTCTTT.

This clonotype has only a few counts. The chain is built from TRBV7-8 and TRBJ2-7; 8 bases are shared with TRBD2. TRBJ2-5 matches the DNA end more closely, so the J call is doubtful. Per the germline V gene, CDR1 is SGHVS and CDR2 is FQNEAQ. The CDR3 covers 15 residues. DNA for the CDR3: TGTGCCAGCAGCTTAGGGAGCGGGAGCACGGAGACCCAGTACTTC. It specifies CASSLGSGSTETQYF.

This clonotype was picked up a small number of times. The CDR3 spells CASSLEAGVGEAFF. For the CDR3, the DNA is TGCGCCAGCAGCTTGGAAGCAGGGGTCGGTGAAGCTTTCTTT. V and J are TRBV5-1 and TRBJ1-1; perhaps TRBD1 as D (6 bases). The CDR3 sequence is 14 residues long. Germline V gene lookup returns CDR1 SGHRS and CDR2 YFSETQ. Trimming stripped 0 bases from V and 7 bases from J, with 13 bases between. Full variable domain (outside the CDR3, taken from reference TRBV5-1 and TRBJ1-1): KAGVTQTPRYLIKTRGQQVTLSCSPISGHRSVSWYQQTPGQGLQFLFEYFSETQRNKGNFPGRFSGRQFSNSRSEMNVSTLELGDSALYLCASSLEAGVGEAFFGQGTRLTVV.